The entry that follows covers one T cell receptor beta chain sequence. In the authors' workflow: Estimation of nucleated cell counts relied on the amplification of reference gene primers. Assay used: immunoSEQ multiplex PCR; TCRdb lists only in-frame clones, some missing. D and trimming come from the DNA, and the V and J calls and clone size come from that table. The table shows 250,000 or so clones, with 85% to 90% occurring only once. Individuals aged about 18 to 89 years were recruited from about two dozen US areas. The data were obtained in a study of blood T cell repertoires in COVID-19. Study details: Samples taken during acute and convalescent COVID-19 were collected in the United States, Italy and Spain. The analysed material was cDNA or gDNA that came from T cells, B-cell-depleted T cells, or PBMCs.

The sample was PBMCs or T cells enriched from blood (not recorded which). This TCR was recovered from a woman aged 25 to 39 with acute COVID-19.

CDR3 nucleotides: TGTGCCTGGAGTGTCACTCCCTACAACAGGGGGCTGAGCTATGGCTACACCTTC. It is translated as CAWSVTPYNRGLSYGYTF. The J gene is TRBJ1-2, the V gene TRBV30, with TRBD1 matching over 9 bases. This CDR3 spans 18 amino acids. The V and J ends lost 0 bases and 4 bases, in that order; junction bases with no gene match: 15. In germline, CDR1 is GTSNPN, CDR2 SVGIG (reference sequence).